Shown below are 32 T cell receptor beta chains from a single sample sequenced in a study of T cells in Graves' hyperthyroidism and ophthalmopathy. Amplification yielded TCR beta CDR3 regions, with RNA transcripts as the source. During a first-round RT-PCR of the TCR CDR3, the HTBI primer set was used. Each CDR3 protein gets one entry after TCRdb re-called the multiplex PCR reads with MiXCR. The table has under 350,000 distinct CDR3 sequences, roughly 18% seen once. Source material: blood. These receptor sequences come from a woman in her 50s with Graves' hyperthyroidism.

The chain uses TRBV6-5 and TRBJ2-1; TRBD1 aligns across 9 bases. J gave up 10 bases and V 0 bases, and 4 bases lay outside the gene matches. Germline V gene data show CDR1 as MNHEY and CDR2 as SVGAGI. There are 14 residues in the CDR3. CDR3 sequence (DNA): TGTGCCAGCAGTTACTCCGGGACAGGGACGGAGCAGTTCTTC. Translating it yields CASSYSGTGTEQFF.

With regard to this clonotype: At one end the junction does not follow the germline gene, possibly because of a read error. The CDR3 DNA follows: TGCAGCGTCGAAGCTCGGAGGGGCACTGAAGCTTTCTTT. This encodes CSVEARRGTEAFF. This chain links TRBV29-1 with TRBJ1-1; weak D call: TRBD1 (5 bases). From germline, CDR1 is SQVTM and CDR2 ANQGSEA. The CDR3 has 13 amino acids.

This clonotype has a handful of counts. This sequence joins TRBV7-2 and TRBJ2-1; no definite D call. The CDR3 sequence is 15 residues long. The V gene lost 1 base and the J gene lost 2 bases, with 9 bases spanning the gap. Germline V lookup: CDR1 SGHTA, CDR2 FQGNSA. The CDR3 region has the DNA TGTGCCAGCAGCTTAGTACGTCAAGCCTACAATGAGCAGTTCTTC. As protein: CASSLVRQAYNEQFF.

This clonotype was counted a few times. This rearrangement joins TRBV2 to TRBJ1-5; TRBD1 matches 8 bases. Looked up from germline, CDR1 is SNHLY and CDR2 is FYNNEI. V lost 7 bases and J lost 6; bases outside the gene matches: 8. The CDR3 contains 14 residues. CDR3 in DNA: TGTGCCAGCAATGGACAGGGCGTTACTCAGCCCCAGCATTTT. It yields the protein CASNGQGVTQPQHF.

This clonotype was counted between two and nine times. The CDR3 DNA is TGTGCCACCAAGGGGGGGTCTGGGGCCAACGTCCTGACTTTC. It yields the protein CATKGGSGANVLTF. The chain employs TRBV2 and TRBJ2-6; perhaps TRBD2 as D (7 bases). Trimming cost V 10 bases and J 1 base, with 11 bases left between them. CDR1 SNHLY and CDR2 FYNNEI come from the germline V gene. CDR3 size: 14 residues.

This clonotype was observed at least ten times. The chain couples TRBV12-3 or TRBV12-4 to TRBJ2-3, with 11 bases fitting TRBD2. This CDR3 has 16 residues. V shed 4 bases and J 1 base; nucleotides not matched to a gene: 4. The CDR3 spells CASSWQTSGGTDTQYF. For the CDR3, the DNA is TGTGCCAGCAGTTGGCAGACTAGCGGGGGCACAGATACGCAGTATTTT.

V is TRBV20-1 and J is TRBJ2-5, with D possibly matching TRBD2 (7 bases). V was clipped by 6 bases and J by 5 bases, with 19 bases between them. Germline V CDR1 and CDR2: DFQATT, SNEGSKA (reference sequence). This CDR3 contains 14 residues. This chain's CDR3 is CSALVMGGRETQYF. The CDR3 DNA reads TGCAGTGCCCTTGTTATGGGGGGGCGGGAGACCCAGTACTTC.

At least ten counts were recorded for this clonotype. J is TRBJ2-2 and V is TRBV18; 11 bases map to TRBD2. Germline values: CDR1 KGHSH, CDR2 LQKENI. Losses at the gene ends were 3 bases for V and 8 bases for J; bases not matched to a gene: 5. The CDR3 has 15 residues. CDR3 DNA: TGTGCCAGCTCACCGTCGGGACTAGCGGAAGGGGAGCTGTTTTTT. It specifies CASSPSGLAEGELFF.

Many counts were recorded for this clonotype. The chain employs TRBV30 and TRBJ2-1; D may be TRBD1 (5 bases). The CDR3 has 13 amino acids. The V end lost 2 bases, the J end lost 8 bases, and 13 bases lay between the germline ends. Germline-derived CDR1 and CDR2 are GTSNPN and SVGIG (reference sequence). This CDR3 is CAWSRPGLDEQFF. The CDR3 coding sequence is TGTGCCTGGAGTAGGCCAGGGTTGGATGAGCAGTTCTTC. The whole variable domain, remainder taken from reference TRBV30 and TRBJ2-1, is SQTIHQWPATLVQPVGSPLSLECTVEGTSNPNLYWYRQAAGRGLQLLFYSVGIGQISSEVPQNLSASRPQDRQFILSSKKLLLSDSGFYLCAWSRPGLDEQFFGPGTRLTVL.

In this sample, this clonotype turned up many times. The chain has TRBV20-1 and TRBJ2-3; D remains ambiguous. The ends were cut back, 0 bases at V and 5 bases at J, with 15 bases in the middle. Germline CDR1 reads DFQATT; CDR2 reads SNEGSKA (reference sequence). The CDR3 length is 15 residues. The CDR3 protein is CSARDIGMTLDTQYF. The DNA of the CDR3 is TGCAGTGCTAGAGATATAGGGATGACCCTAGATACGCAGTATTTT.

The chain joins TRBV2 to TRBJ2-3; a weak D match, TRBD2 (6 bases). V shed 3 bases and J shed 2 bases, with 9 bases lying between them. CDR3 length: 14 residues. CDR1 and CDR2 (germline): SNHLY, FYNNEI. CDR3 sequence: CASSEEGFTDTQYF. The CDR3 DNA is TGTGCCAGCAGTGAGGAGGGCTTCACAGATACGCAGTATTTT.

The chain links TRBV6-5 to TRBJ2-1; D may be TRBD2 (6 bases). CDR3 length: 16 amino acids. Germline values: CDR1 MNHEY, CDR2 SVGAGI. Trimming left V 0 bases short and J 5 bases short, with 14 bases between. CDR3 in DNA: TGTGCCAGCAGTTACTCGGGAGGAGCGGGTCACAATGAGCAGTTCTTC. Protein product: CASSYSGGAGHNEQFF.

The table lists this clonotype with many counts. The chain carries TRBV5-1 and TRBJ2-5, with TRBD1 matching 8 bases. The CDR3 length is 13 residues. With 4 bases clipped from V and 5 bases from J, the junction kept 4 bases outside the gene matches. Germline V lookup: CDR1 SGHRS, CDR2 YFSETQ. DNA for the CDR3: TGCGCCAGCAGCCGGACAGGGTTGGAGACCCAGTACTTC. Its translation is CASSRTGLETQYF.

This clonotype was counted many times. V is TRBV30 and J is TRBJ1-2; TRBD1 is a possible D gene (5 bases). Trimming shortened V by 0 bases and J by 8 bases, and 13 bases separated the two germline ends. Germline CDR1 GTSNPN, CDR2 SVGIG (reference sequence). The CDR3 loop spans 13 amino acids. CDR3 protein: CAWSVGAGRGYTF. In DNA form, the CDR3 reads TGTGCCTGGAGTGTAGGAGCAGGGAGAGGCTACACCTTC.

This clonotype occurred many times. The V and J genes are TRBV3-1 and TRBJ2-1, with D maybe TRBD2 (5 bases). CDR3 length: 14 residues. The germline V gene encodes CDR1 LGHDT and CDR2 YNNKEL (reference sequence). V lost 4 bases to trimming and J lost 4 bases, with 11 bases between them. In nucleotides, the CDR3 is TGTGCCAGCAGCCCTACTCGCGGGTACAATGAGCAGTTCTTC. Translated: CASSPTRGYNEQFF.

The chain couples TRBV13 to TRBJ1-1, with D unresolved. CDR3 length equals 17 residues. Trimming shortened V by 2 bases and J by 0 bases, and 16 bases separated the two germline ends. From germline, CDR1 is PRHDT and CDR2 FYEKMQ (reference sequence). CDR3: CASSLRRMGDLNTEAFF. The CDR3, as DNA: TGTGCCAGCAGCTTAAGGAGAATGGGAGACTTGAACACTGAAGCTTTCTTT.

This clonotype was picked up a small number of times. The junction differs from germline at one of its ends, possibly a read error. The chain uses TRBV6-1 and TRBJ1-1, with a weak D call TRBD1 (5 bases). Germline assignment: CDR1 MNHNS and CDR2 SASEGT. The CDR3 covers 13 residues. The CDR3 DNA is TGTGCCAGCAGGGAAATTGGGGGTACTGAAGCTTCCTTT. The encoded protein is CASREIGGTEASF.

For this clonotype: At one boundary the junction diverges from the germline segment, which might be a read error. The CDR3 here is CASSQSGDSSYEQYF. In DNA form, the CDR3 reads TGTGCCAGCAGCCAGAGCGGGGATAGCTCCTACGAGCAGTACTTC. The chain has TRBV5-1 and TRBJ2-7; 7 nucleotides match TRBD2. The CDR3 has 15 amino acids. Germline loops: CDR1 SGHRS, CDR2 YFSETQ.

This clonotype was detected a few times. The chain employs TRBV27 and TRBJ2-2; D is perhaps TRBD2 (7 bases). Germline V gene lookup returns CDR1 MNHEY and CDR2 SMNVEV (reference sequence). Trimming left V 2 bases short and J 6 bases short, with 16 bases between. CDR3 size: 16 residues. CDR3 sequence reads: CASSLRRGAVAGELFF. As DNA, the CDR3 is TGTGCCAGCAGTTTACGACGGGGGGCAGTCGCCGGGGAGCTGTTTTTT.

This clonotype was counted ten times or more. J is TRBJ1-5 and V is TRBV2; D is ambiguous. Between the trimmed V and J ends, which lost 0 bases and 4 bases, there was a span of 1 base. The CDR3 totals 12 residues. Germline CDR1 SNHLY, CDR2 FYNNEI. CDR3 bases: TGTGCCAGCAGTGAAGCTAATCAGCCCCAGCATTTT. Protein product: CASSEANQPQHF.

The chain employs TRBV10-3 and TRBJ2-3; TRBD2 matches at 8 bases. Germline loops: CDR1 ENHRY, CDR2 SYGVKD. This CDR3 spans 13 amino acids. Germline trimming cut 6 bases from V and 11 bases from J; bases unmatched to any gene: 10. The CDR3 nucleotides read TGTGCCATCAGGGCCTTGGGTCTAGCGGGGCAGTATTTT. Translating gives CAIRALGLAGQYF.

This clonotype appeared a few times. The chain uses TRBV9 and TRBJ1-2, with D possibly TRBD1 on 5 matching bases. CDR1 and CDR2 from the germline V gene are SGDLS and YYNGEE. V was trimmed by 0 bases and J by 0 bases, leaving 9 bases between them. The CDR3 totals 15 residues. CDR3 in amino acids: CASSVEQGANYGYTF. The DNA for the CDR3 is TGTGCCAGCAGCGTAGAGCAGGGAGCTAACTATGGCTACACCTTC.

The chain links TRBV2 to TRBJ2-7, with 8 bases fitting TRBD2. The CDR3 runs to 15 residues. The ends lost 6 bases at V and 3 bases at J; junction bases unmatched: 10. Germline V gene sequence: CDR1 SNHLY, CDR2 FYNNEI. CDR3 sequence (DNA): TGTGCCAGCAGGCGGGCCCTAGCGGGTATCTACGAGCAGTACTTC. Its translation is CASRRALAGIYEQYF. Based on the CDR3 plus reference TRBV2 and TRBJ2-7, the full variable domain is EPEVTQTPSHQVTQMGQEVILRCVPISNHLYFYWYRQILGQKVEFLVSFYNNEISEKSEIFDDQFSVERPDGSNFTLKIRSTKLEDSAMYFCASRRALAGIYEQYFGPGTRLTVT.

The sample holds many counts of this clonotype. The V and J genes are TRBV3-1 and TRBJ1-4; TRBD1 matches at 8 bases. Trimming at V came to 5 bases and at J to 7 bases, leaving 6 bases not matched to a gene. This CDR3 is built from 14 residues. Germline V CDR1 and CDR2: LGHDT, YNNKEL (reference sequence). CDR3 in amino acids: CASSTGGVGEKLFF. As DNA, the CDR3 is TGTGCCAGCAGCACAGGGGGTGTGGGTGAAAAACTGTTTTTT.

The table lists this clonotype with a few counts. V is TRBV19 and J is TRBJ2-3; D is unresolved. CDR3 length equals 13 residues. Germline CDR1 and CDR2: LNHDA and SQIVND (reference sequence). Between the trimmed V and J ends, which lost 0 bases and 4 bases, there was a span of 5 bases. The CDR3 DNA follows: TGTGCCAGTAGTATAGAGCGACCAGATACGCAGTATTTT. Its protein is CASSIERPDTQYF.

The rearrangement uses TRBV25-1 and TRBJ2-5; the match to TRBD2 covers 14 bases. After removal of 1 base from V and 4 bases from J, the junction contained 8 bases not matched to a gene. The CDR3 runs 18 residues. Germline CDR1 MGHDK, CDR2 SYGVNS. The CDR3 DNA sequence: TGTGCCAGCAGTGAATTACCCGGACTAGCGGGAGGTGGAGAGACCCAGTACTTC. Translated, it gives CASSELPGLAGGGETQYF. Drawing the rest from reference TRBV25-1 and TRBJ2-5, the complete variable domain is EADIYQTPRYLVIGTGKKITLECSQTMGHDKMYWYQQDPGMELHLIHYSYGVNSTEKGDLSSESTVSRIRTEHFPLTLESARPSHTSQYLCASSELPGLAGGGETQYFGPGTRLLVL.

This clonotype was picked up one time. The chain joins TRBV6-1 to TRBJ2-3; tentatively, D is TRBD1 or TRBD2 (5 bases each). CDR3 length: 12 residues. The V gene lost 3 bases and the J gene lost 6 bases, with 7 bases spanning the gap. Germline V gene lookup returns CDR1 MNHNS and CDR2 SASEGT. In DNA form, the CDR3 reads TGTGCCAGCAGTGAGGGGGACGATACGCAGTATTTT. Residues: CASSEGDDTQYF.

This chain connects TRBV7-3 to TRBJ2-2; a possible D gene is TRBD1 (6 bases). This CDR3 spans 14 amino acids. V lost 2 bases, J lost 7 bases, and 11 bases lay in between. Germline lookup yields CDR1 SGHTA and CDR2 FQGTGA. This CDR3 is CASSLPGDHGELFF. CDR3 DNA: TGTGCCAGCAGCTTACCAGGGGATCACGGGGAGCTGTTTTTT.

This clonotype was picked up many times. The rearrangement joins TRBV11-2 to TRBJ1-2; D not certain. This CDR3 has 13 residues. Germline values: CDR1 SGHAT, CDR2 FQNNGV. V shed 2 bases and J shed 0 bases, with 4 bases lying between them. The CDR3 protein is CASSLTANYGYTF. The CDR3, as DNA: TGTGCCAGCAGCTTAACAGCTAACTATGGCTACACCTTC. Using reference TRBV11-2 and TRBJ1-2 for the parts outside the CDR3, the full variable domain is EAGVAQSPRYKIIEKRQSVAFWCNPISGHATLYWYQQILGQGPKLLIQFQNNGVVDDSQLPKDRFSAERLKGVDSTLKIQPAKLEDSAVYLCASSLTANYGYTFGSGTRLTVV.

This clonotype has a count of ten or more. The V call is TRBV27, the J call TRBJ1-1; D unclear. The germline gives CDR1 MNHEY, CDR2 SMNVEV (reference sequence). V lost 8 bases and J 4 bases, leaving 17 bases between the germline ends. The CDR3 is made up of 14 amino acids. This CDR3 is CASLKARMSTEAFF. CDR3 nucleotide sequence: TGTGCCAGCCTAAAAGCGAGGATGAGCACTGAAGCTTTCTTT.

CDR3 residues: CASSAPGLAATADTDTQYF. Written as DNA, the CDR3 is TGTGCCAGCAGTGCCCCGGGACTAGCGGCTACCGCGGACACAGATACGCAGTATTTT. The rearrangement links TRBV25-1 to TRBJ2-3; 11 bases map to TRBD2. Trimming cost V 4 bases and J 2 bases; bases outside gene matches: 14. Germline CDR1 and CDR2: MGHDK and SYGVNS. The CDR3 runs 19 residues.

This clonotype was seen many times. J is TRBJ2-3 and V is TRBV7-8; D remains unclear. The CDR3 consists of 16 residues. Trimming stripped 1 base from V and 0 bases from J, with 11 bases between. The germline V gene has CDR1 SGHVS and CDR2 FQNEAQ. This CDR3 reads CASSLEGPASTDTQYF. CDR3 nucleotide sequence: TGTGCCAGCAGCTTAGAAGGTCCGGCTAGCACAGATACGCAGTATTTT. The whole variable domain, filled in from reference TRBV7-8 and TRBJ2-3, reads GAGVSQSPRYKVAKRGQDVALRCDPISGHVSLFWYQQALGQGPEFLTYFQNEAQLDKSGLPSDRFFAERPEGSVSTLKIQRTQQEDSAVYLCASSLEGPASTDTQYFGPGTRLTVL.